This T cell receptor (beta chain) derives from a study of blood T cell repertoires in COVID-19. On the study more broadly: PBMCs, B-cell-depleted T cells, or T cells provided the cDNA or gDNA that made up the material.

Participants, about 18 to 90 years old, spanned fewer than 30 US areas. Germline V gives CDR1 LGHDT, CDR2 YNNKEL (reference sequence). This CDR3 contains 17 residues. Losses at the gene ends were 0 bases for V and 5 bases for J; bases not matched to a gene: 8. TCRdb's copy holds only in-frame clones and misses some; the assay was immunoSEQ multiplex PCR. Among more than 200,000 clones listed, about nine tenths were seen once. The J gene is TRBJ2-3, the V gene TRBV3-1 (or the pseudogene TRBV3-2), with 10 bases aligning to TRBD2. This receptor was obtained from a man aged 35-49 years who had recovered from COVID-19. Sequenced: PBMCs or T cells enriched from blood (not recorded which). CDR3 coding DNA: TGTGCCAGCAGCCAAGAGGGTCTAGCGGGAGTCAGAGATACGCAGTATTTT. This codes for CASSQEGLAGVRDTQYF.